Sequencing of this T cell receptor beta chain was carried out in a study of CD8 T cells in Susac syndrome. A quantity of roughly 0.5 to 1 ug RNA underwent reverse transcription using random hexamers. A multiplex approach, immunoSEQ multiplex PCR, amplified TCR beta CDR3 across 54 Vbeta and 13 Jbeta. TCRdb reanalysed the immunoSEQ multiplex PCR reads using MiXCR and keeps one entry per CDR3 protein. The sample holds some 130,000 distinct CDR3 sequences, around 93% seen once. The length of the CDR3 is 15 residues. V shed 4 bases, J shed 5 bases, and the junction held 2 bases outside the gene matches. Germline V gene sequence: CDR1 SEHNR, CDR2 FQNEAQ (reference sequence). Under recently defined diagnostic criteria, the patients with Susac syndrome qualified as having definite or probable disease.

What was sequenced was CD8+ T cells from PBMCs. The clonotype originates from a human donor with Susac syndrome. The genes are TRBV7-9 and TRBJ2-3, with TRBD2 matching 14 bases. In DNA, the CDR3 is TGTGCCAGCAGCTCTGGACTAGCGGGAGGAGATACGCAGTATTTT. Its protein is CASSSGLAGGDTQYF.